The 15 T cell receptor beta chains presented below share a single source sample, sequenced in a study of vaccination effects on CD4 cells after COVID-19. No antigen is known for these receptors. Cells that had been cultured for roughly eleven days were the source of isolated CD4+ T cells. PCR-confirmed SARS-CoV-2 infection occurred in the person between March and December 2020. Participants received two doses of either the BNT162b2 or mRNA-1273 vaccine. Profiled with immunoSEQ multiplex PCR; TCRdb holds only in-frame clones, not every one. The data show some 50,000 clones, about 76% seen once. Specimen: CD4+ T cells from PBMCs cultured without peptide, collected after COVID-19 vaccination. Receptors were obtained from a human donor who had a prior SARS-CoV-2 infection.

With regard to this clone: A read error may account for a junction end that differs from germline. The gene calls are TRBV29-1 and TRBJ2-1; a weak D match, TRBD1 (6 bases). The germline gives CDR1 SQVTM, CDR2 ANQGSEA. This CDR3 contains 18 residues. Here the CDR3 reads CSVKDRTVLRDSYNEQFF. DNA for the CDR3: TGCAGCGTTAAAGATAGGACAGTCCTCCGAGATTCCTACAATGAGCAGTTCTTC.

The chain employs TRBV6-5 and TRBJ1-2; maybe TRBD1 (5 bases). The CDR3 loop spans 14 amino acids. Germline V gives CDR1 MNHEY, CDR2 SVGAGI. V was trimmed by 5 bases and J by 3 bases, leaving 13 bases between them. The CDR3 loop is CASSRILGDYGYTF. The CDR3 DNA reads TGTGCCAGCAGTCGGATTCTGGGGGACTATGGCTACACCTTC.

The CDR3 reads CASSREVGTGVQYF. CDR3 bases: TGTGCCAGCAGCCGTGAGGTCGGGACGGGGGTCCAGTACTTC. The rearrangement uses TRBV5-6 and TRBJ2-5; tentative D call: TRBD2 (6 bases). Germline CDR1 SGHDT, CDR2 YYEEEE. V lost 4 bases and J lost 10, with 20 bases in between. The CDR3 is 14 residues long.

In its sample, this clone was seen once. This sequence joins TRBV18 and TRBJ1-1; D call uncertain. Germline CDR1 reads KGHSH; CDR2 reads LQKENI. The V and J ends lost 2 bases and 1 base respectively, with 11 bases between them. This CDR3 comprises 15 residues. CDR3 amino acids: CASSPSSPGNTEAFF. CDR3 coding DNA: TGTGCCAGCTCACCAAGTTCTCCAGGGAACACTGAAGCTTTCTTT. Full variable domain (outside the CDR3, taken from reference TRBV18 and TRBJ1-1): NAGVMQNPRHLVRRRGQEARLRCSPMKGHSHVYWYRQLPEEGLKFMVYLQKENIIDESGMPKERFSAEFPKEGPSILRIQQVVRGDSAAYFCASSPSSPGNTEAFFGQGTRLTVV.

The chain employs TRBV7-2 and TRBJ2-3; D is possibly TRBD2 (6 bases). Germline V gene sequence: CDR1 SGHTA, CDR2 FQGNSA. V shed 5 bases and J shed 5 bases, with 17 bases lying between them. The CDR3 loop spans 15 amino acids. The CDR3 region is CASSRADSRGDTQYF. The CDR3 DNA reads as TGTGCCAGCAGCAGGGCTGACTCGCGGGGAGATACGCAGTATTTT.

A few counts support this clone. The chain links TRBV5-6 to TRBJ2-1; 9 nucleotides match TRBD2. V lost 3 bases, J lost 5 bases, and 6 bases stayed unmatched. CDR1 is SGHDT and CDR2 is YYEEEE in the germline V gene. The CDR3 length is 15 residues. CDR3 bases: TGTGCCAGCAGCTCAGCGGGGGGTGGGAACAATGAGCAGTTCTTC. Protein product: CASSSAGGGNNEQFF.

This clone has just a few counts. CDR3 coding DNA: TGCGCCAGCAGCTTAGGGACAGCTGGAAACACCATATATTTT. It specifies CASSLGTAGNTIYF. The V call is TRBV5-1, the J call TRBJ1-3; 7 bases are a match to TRBD1. The V segment lost 2 bases and the J segment 2 bases; nucleotides outside the gene matches: 1. The CDR3 totals 14 residues. CDR1 and CDR2 from the germline V gene are SGHRS and YFSETQ.

The rearrangement joins TRBV9 to TRBJ1-3; D ambiguous. V was clipped by 0 bases and J by 2 bases, with 9 bases between them. Germline V gene lookup returns CDR1 SGDLS and CDR2 YYNGEE. There are 15 residues in the CDR3. In DNA form, the CDR3 reads TGTGCCAGCAGCGTAGAAAGTCAGCCTGGAAACACCATATATTTT. Protein product: CASSVESQPGNTIYF.

The V gene is TRBV5-1, the J gene TRBJ2-7, with D perhaps assigned TRBD1 or TRBD2 (6 bases each). The CDR3 spans 13 residues. Trimming left V 2 bases short and J 4 bases short, with 10 bases between. Germline lookup yields CDR1 SGHRS and CDR2 YFSETQ. The CDR3 sequence: CASSFPGAYEQYF. For the CDR3, the DNA is TGCGCCAGCAGCTTCCCGGGGGCTTACGAGCAGTACTTC.

J is TRBJ1-2 and V is TRBV15; D is undetermined. This CDR3 has 13 residues. Trimming stripped 1 base from V and 1 base from J, with 4 bases between. CDR1 is LNHNV, CDR2 YYDKDF, per germline (reference sequence). The CDR3 reads CATSRAVNYGYTF. DNA of the CDR3: TGTGCCACCAGCAGAGCGGTTAACTATGGCTACACCTTC.

The rearrangement joins TRBV5-1 to TRBJ2-4; D is unclear. CDR3 length: 13 amino acids. Trimming cost V 0 bases and J 10 bases, with 11 bases left between them. Per the germline V gene, CDR1 is SGHRS and CDR2 is YFSETQ. The CDR3 DNA follows: TGCGCCAGCAGCTTGGAACTTGGGGTTATTCAGTACTTC. Amino acid sequence: CASSLELGVIQYF.

The chain recombines TRBV7-2 with TRBJ1-4, with D hard to call. CDR3 length: 13 amino acids. CDR1 is SGHTA and CDR2 is FQGNSA in the germline V gene. The ends were cut back, 3 bases at V and 5 bases at J, with 7 bases in the middle. For the CDR3, the DNA is TGTGCCAGCAGCTTTTCGAGCAATGAAAAACTGTTTTTT. This codes for CASSFSSNEKLFF.

This sequence joins TRBV4-1 and TRBJ2-2; D might be TRBD1 (5 bases). The CDR3 loop spans 16 amino acids. CDR1 is MGHRA and CDR2 is YSYEKL in the germline V gene. V shed 4 bases and J shed 5 bases, with 17 bases lying between them. CDR3 coding DNA: TGCGCCAGCAGCCCTCCAGTGAAGGGGCGGACCGGGGAGCTGTTTTTT. Translation gives CASSPPVKGRTGELFF.

V and J are TRBV7-2 and TRBJ2-7; a weak D match, TRBD1 (6 bases). Deletions cut 3 bases from V and 6 bases from J, with 12 bases between. The CDR3 runs 13 residues. Germline assignment: CDR1 SGHTA and CDR2 FQGNSA. Written as DNA, the CDR3 is TGTGCCAGCAGCTTGGTTAGGGACATCGAGCAGTACTTC. This sequence encodes CASSLVRDIEQYF.

This sequence joins TRBV7-3 and TRBJ2-5; 8 bases fit TRBD2. CDR3 length equals 14 residues. Germline V gives CDR1 SGHTA, CDR2 FQGTGA. The ends lost 4 bases at V and 4 bases at J; junction bases unmatched: 5. CDR3 residues: CASSSPGLGETQYF. The CDR3, as DNA: TGTGCCAGCAGCTCCCCGGGACTAGGAGAGACCCAGTACTTC.